What follows are 18 T cell receptor beta chains derived from one specimen sequenced in a study of T cell responses to AZD1222 COVID-19 vaccine. The protocol was immunoSEQ multiplex PCR, while the TCRdb copy is restricted to in-frame clones and leaves out a portion. The sample shows approximately 99,000 clones, roughly 87% of them seen only once. Sequences were derived from peripheral blood, sampled on day 0 of MenACWY control vaccination. The source is an adult in good health.

The chain joins TRBV19 to TRBJ1-1; weak D call: TRBD1 (5 bases). V was shortened by 6 bases and J by 2 bases, with 13 bases between the two germline ends. Germline values: CDR1 LNHDA, CDR2 SQIVND (reference sequence). The CDR3 runs 14 residues. The chain's CDR3 is CASRRTGQNTEAFF. The CDR3 region has the DNA TGTGCCAGTAGGCGAACCGGACAAAACACTGAAGCTTTCTTT.

The V and J genes are TRBV11-2 and TRBJ2-5; TRBD1 matches 10 bases. V lost 6 bases, J lost 0 bases, and 4 bases stayed unmatched. The CDR3 has 15 residues. The germline CDR1 and CDR2 sequences are SGHAT and FQNNGV. CDR3 loop: CASSSGTGDQETQYF. CDR3 nucleotide sequence: TGTGCCAGCAGTTCCGGGACAGGGGACCAAGAGACCCAGTACTTC.

This rearrangement joins TRBV6-5 to TRBJ1-5; 8 positions agree with TRBD1. V was pared by 6 bases and J by 3 bases, with 7 bases of the junction left unmatched. The length of the CDR3 is 15 residues. Germline CDR1 MNHEY, CDR2 SVGAGI. The DNA for the CDR3 is TGTGCCAGCAGACCTCAGGGGGCGGTCAATCAGCCCCAGCATTTT. This codes for CASRPQGAVNQPQHF.

CDR3 bases: TGTGCCAGCAGTCGACAGGGAAAGGATCAGCCCCAGCATTTT. Translation gives CASSRQGKDQPQHF. The chain recombines TRBV28 with TRBJ1-5, with 7 bases aligning to TRBD1. V trimming: 5 bases; J trimming: 5 bases; junction bases outside the gene matches: 6. There are 14 residues in the CDR3. Germline CDR1 MDHEN, CDR2 SYDVKM.

V usage is TRBV5-1 and J usage is TRBJ2-7; TRBD1 matches 8 bases. Trimming at V came to 4 bases and at J to 3 bases, leaving 12 bases not matched to a gene. CDR1 is SGHRS, CDR2 YFSETQ, per germline. The CDR3 extends over 16 amino acids. CDR3 coding DNA: TGCGCCAGCAGCCCATCCTTAGGACAGGGAGGCTACGAGCAGTACTTC. Amino acid sequence: CASSPSLGQGGYEQYF.

V and J are TRBV4-1 and TRBJ2-2, with D possibly being TRBD2 (5 bases). The CDR3 extends over 16 amino acids. Germline CDR1 is MGHRA and CDR2 is YSYEKL. V lost 0 bases and J 4 bases, leaving 12 bases between the germline ends. CDR3 bases: TGCGCCAGCAGCCAAGAAGAGGGTCGGAGCACCGGGGAGCTGTTTTTT. It codes for CASSQEEGRSTGELFF.

The rearrangement links TRBV27 to TRBJ2-5; TRBD1 agrees at 9 bases. Germline values: CDR1 MNHEY, CDR2 SMNVEV (reference sequence). The CDR3 loop spans 17 amino acids. V dropped 5 bases and J dropped 2; count of bases not matched to a gene: 12. CDR3 sequence: CASSHLGGTGPQETQYF. The CDR3 DNA sequence: TGTGCCAGCAGTCACTTGGGCGGGACAGGGCCACAAGAGACCCAGTACTTC.

The gene calls are TRBV29-1 and TRBJ1-1; 7 nucleotides line up with TRBD1. The germline V gene encodes CDR1 SQVTM and CDR2 ANQGSEA. The V gene end was trimmed by 3 bases and the J gene end by 5 bases; junction bases not matched to a gene: 6. The CDR3 runs to 13 residues. The CDR3 bases are TGCAGCGTTGAGGGACAGCCGGGGACTGAAGCTTTCTTT. The encoded protein is CSVEGQPGTEAFF.

The J gene is TRBJ2-5, the V gene TRBV6-2 or TRBV6-3, with D unresolved. The length of the CDR3 is 12 residues. Trimming removed 4 bases from V and 5 bases from J, with 8 bases in between. Per germline, CDR1 MNHEY and CDR2 SVGEGT. The CDR3 is CASSLDGETQYF. The CDR3 region has the DNA TGTGCCAGCAGTTTGGATGGGGAGACCCAGTACTTC.

The DNA for the CDR3 is TGTGCCAGTAGTTTCGGACAGAACTATGGCTACACCTTC. It yields the protein CASSFGQNYGYTF. The chain employs TRBV19 and TRBJ1-2; D possibly corresponds to TRBD1 (6 bases). The CDR3 runs to 13 residues. Germline values: CDR1 LNHDA, CDR2 SQIVND (reference sequence). The ends were cut back, 5 bases at V and 2 bases at J, with 9 bases in the middle.

The sample holds one count of this clone. DNA for the CDR3: TGCGCCAGCAGCCCCCGGGACAGGGGGCCCGAGCAGTACTTC. Translated, it gives CASSPRDRGPEQYF. The chain couples TRBV4-1 to TRBJ2-7, with TRBD1 matching 12 bases. J gave up 6 bases and V 4 bases, and 4 bases lay outside the gene matches. Germline-derived CDR1 and CDR2 are MGHRA and YSYEKL. CDR3 length: 14 amino acids.

V is TRBV4-2 and J is TRBJ2-5, with D perhaps TRBD2 (7 bases). CDR1 and CDR2 from the germline V gene are LGHNA and YNFKEQ. The germline V and J ends were trimmed by 0 bases and 0 bases, with 14 bases remaining between them. The CDR3 is 17 amino acids. As DNA, the CDR3 is TGTGCCAGCAGCCAAGAAGGGGGGGGCTCCTACCAAGAGACCCAGTACTTC. This translates into CASSQEGGGSYQETQYF.

The genes are TRBV7-2 and TRBJ2-3, with 14 bases matching TRBD2. The CDR3 totals 17 residues. Germline V CDR1 and CDR2: SGHTA, FQGNSA. Unmatched junction bases numbered 8, after V lost 3 bases and J lost 6 bases. The CDR3 nucleotides read TGTGCCAGCAGCTTTCGACTAGCGGGGGGGCGGACGGATACGCAGTATTTT. Translated, it gives CASSFRLAGGRTDTQYF.

The rearrangement joins TRBV4-2 to TRBJ2-1; D might be TRBD1 (5 bases). This CDR3 spans 14 amino acids. Germline loops: CDR1 LGHNA, CDR2 YNFKEQ. The V end lost 2 bases, the J end lost 8 bases, and 13 bases lay between the germline ends. The CDR3 sequence is CASSQLSRGDEQFF. Here the CDR3 DNA reads TGTGCCAGCAGCCAATTATCAAGGGGCGATGAGCAGTTCTTC.

V and J are TRBV5-1 and TRBJ1-2; TRBD1 aligns across 8 bases. The CDR3 covers 14 residues. V lost 0 bases to trimming and J lost 8 bases; unmatched junction nucleotides: 6. Germline loops: CDR1 SGHRS, CDR2 YFSETQ. The CDR3 spells CASSLVQGAGGYTF. Written as DNA, the CDR3 is TGCGCCAGCAGCTTGGTGCAGGGGGCAGGCGGCTACACCTTC.

This chain links TRBV6-5 with TRBJ2-1, with 9 nucleotides matching TRBD2. The CDR3 sequence is 15 residues long. Germline values: CDR1 MNHEY, CDR2 SVGAGI. Unmatched junction bases numbered 8, after V lost 6 bases and J lost 5 bases. The CDR3 bases are TGTGCCAGCAGCCCCCAGCGGGGGGCAAACAATGAGCAGTTCTTC. It codes for CASSPQRGANNEQFF.

The rearrangement joins TRBV5-1 to TRBJ2-7, with TRBD1 identical over 7 bases. Unmatched junction bases numbered 7, after V lost 0 bases and J lost 4 bases. Per the germline V gene, CDR1 is SGHRS and CDR2 is YFSETQ. The CDR3 runs to 15 residues. CDR3 DNA: TGCGCCAGCAGCTTGGCCGGGACAGAGAATTACGAGCAGTACTTC. The encoded protein is CASSLAGTENYEQYF.

The V call is TRBV7-8, the J call TRBJ1-6, with D possibly matching TRBD1 (5 bases). CDR1 is SGHVS, CDR2 FQNEAQ, per germline. The CDR3 spans 18 residues. With 4 bases removed from V and 0 bases from J, the gap between germline ends came to 16 bases. The CDR3 DNA follows: TGTGCCAGCAGCTCCTACAGGAGCCGGGGCTCCTATAATTCACCCCTCCACTTT. This translates into CASSSYRSRGSYNSPLHF.